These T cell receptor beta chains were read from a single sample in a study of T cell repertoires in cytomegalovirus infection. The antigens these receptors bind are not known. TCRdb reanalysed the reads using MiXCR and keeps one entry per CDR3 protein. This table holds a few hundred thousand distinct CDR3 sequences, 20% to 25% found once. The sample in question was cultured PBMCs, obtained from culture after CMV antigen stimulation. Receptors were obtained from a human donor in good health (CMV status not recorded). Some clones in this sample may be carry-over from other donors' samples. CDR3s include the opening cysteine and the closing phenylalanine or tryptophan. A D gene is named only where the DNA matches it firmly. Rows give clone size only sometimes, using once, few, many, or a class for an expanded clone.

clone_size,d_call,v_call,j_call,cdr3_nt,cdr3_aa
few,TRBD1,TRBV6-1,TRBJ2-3,TGTGCCAGCGGGGACAGGGCGGACACAGATACGCAGTATTTT,CASGDRADTDTQYF
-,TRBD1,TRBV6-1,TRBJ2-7,TGTGCCAGCAGTCCCGGACAGGGCAGTTTTCACGAGCAGTACTTC,CASSPGQGSFHEQYF
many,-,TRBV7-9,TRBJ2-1,TGTGCCAGCAGCTCCTTCTCGCGCGGGAATGAGCAGTTCTTC,CASSSFSRGNEQFF
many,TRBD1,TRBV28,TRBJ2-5,TGTGCCAGCAGTCCGGGACAGGGGGCTCGAGAGACCCAGTACTTC,CASSPGQGARETQYF
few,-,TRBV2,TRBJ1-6,TGTGCCAGTCATCGGAATTCACCCCTCCACTTT,CASHRNSPLHF
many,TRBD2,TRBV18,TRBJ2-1,TGTGCCAGCTCACCACCGGCTAGCGGGAGTTTCCGCAATGAGCAGTTCTTC,CASSPPASGSFRNEQFF
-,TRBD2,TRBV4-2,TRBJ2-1,TGTGCCAGCAGCCCCGGACTAGCGGAGGGAGGTGAGCAGTTCTTC,CASSPGLAEGGEQFF
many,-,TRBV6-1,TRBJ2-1,TGTGCCAGCAGTGAACAGGTAGCCTCCTACAATGAGCAGTTCTTC,CASSEQVASYNEQFF
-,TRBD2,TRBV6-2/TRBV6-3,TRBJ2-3,TGTGCCAGCAACCTAGCGGGTATTTCAGATACGCAGTATTTT,CASNLAGISDTQYF
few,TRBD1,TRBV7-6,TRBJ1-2,TGTGCCGTAACGGCGGGACAGGGCTTTGGCTACACCTTC,CAVTAGQGFGYTF
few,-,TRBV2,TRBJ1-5,TGTGCCAGCGTCCGGGACAACATAAGCAATCAGCCCCAGCATTTT,CASVRDNISNQPQHF
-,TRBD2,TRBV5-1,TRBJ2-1,TGCGCCAGCAGCTTGGGCCTGGGGTACGGGGGGGAGCAGTTCTTC,CASSLGLGYGGEQFF
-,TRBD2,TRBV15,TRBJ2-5,TGTGCCACCAGCAGAGAACCGGGGGGGGAGACCCAGTACTTC,CATSREPGGETQYF